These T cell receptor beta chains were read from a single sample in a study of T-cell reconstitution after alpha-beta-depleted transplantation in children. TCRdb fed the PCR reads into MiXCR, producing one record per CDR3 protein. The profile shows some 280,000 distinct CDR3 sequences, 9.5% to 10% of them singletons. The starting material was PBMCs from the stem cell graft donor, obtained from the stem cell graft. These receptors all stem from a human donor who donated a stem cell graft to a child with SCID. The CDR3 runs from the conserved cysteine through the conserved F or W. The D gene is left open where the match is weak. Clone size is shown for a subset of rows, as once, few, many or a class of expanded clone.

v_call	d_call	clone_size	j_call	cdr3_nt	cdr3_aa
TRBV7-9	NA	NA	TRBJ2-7	TGTGCCAGCAGCCCTGGGGCTAGCGTGCACGAGCAGTACTTC	CASSPGASVHEQYF
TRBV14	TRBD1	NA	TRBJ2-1	TGTGCCAGCAGCCAAGCGGCAGGGGGCGGCGGTGAGCAGTTCTTC	CASSQAAGGGGEQFF
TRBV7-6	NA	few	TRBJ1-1	TGTGCCAGCAGCTTAGCGGGGACGATGAACACTGAAGCTTTCTTT	CASSLAGTMNTEAFF
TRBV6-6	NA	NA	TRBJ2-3	TGTGCCAGCATCGGAGGAGGCACAGATACGCAGTATTTT	CASIGGGTDTQYF
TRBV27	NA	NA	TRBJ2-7	TGTGCCAGCAGTTTCGGGGGTAGGAGCGAGCAGTACTTC	CASSFGGRSEQYF
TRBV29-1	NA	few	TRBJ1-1	TGCAGCGCCCGTCCCGGGACGGATTTGAACACTGAAGCTTTCTTT	CSARPGTDLNTEAFF
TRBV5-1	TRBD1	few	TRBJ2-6	TGCGCCAGCAGCTTGGTGGACAGGGGGCGTCTTCAGAGCTCTGGGGCCAACGTCCTGACTTTC	CASSLVDRGRLQSSGANVLTF
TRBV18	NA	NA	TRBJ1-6	TGTGCCAGCTCACCACTACAGGGCAGTAATTCACCCCTCCACTTT	CASSPLQGSNSPLHF
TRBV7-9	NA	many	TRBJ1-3	TGTGCCAGCAGCGCCCTCCGAGGGGGAAACACCATATATTTT	CASSALRGGNTIYF
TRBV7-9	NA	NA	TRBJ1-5	TGTGCCAGCAGCTTAGGCTGGGGCAGCTATAGCAATCAGCCCCAGCATTTT	CASSLGWGSYSNQPQHF
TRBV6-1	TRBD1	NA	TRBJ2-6	TGTGCCAGCAGAAGGGACAGGACTGGGGCCAACGTCCTGACTTTC	CASRRDRTGANVLTF
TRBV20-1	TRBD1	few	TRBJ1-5	TGCAGTGCTAGCGTGGACAGGCCTAATCAGCCCCAGCATTTT	CSASVDRPNQPQHF
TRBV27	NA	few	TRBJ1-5	TGTGCCAGCAGTTTAACCTGGACAGCCAATCAGCCCCAGCATTTT	CASSLTWTANQPQHF
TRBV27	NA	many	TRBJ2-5	TGTGCCAGCCCCTCTGACAATATACAAGAGACCCAGTACTTC	CASPSDNIQETQYF
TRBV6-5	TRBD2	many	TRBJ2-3	TGTGCCAGCACCTCCCTCAGACTAGCGGGGGGGACAGATACGCAGTATTTT	CASTSLRLAGGTDTQYF
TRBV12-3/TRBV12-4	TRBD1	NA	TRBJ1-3	TGTGCCACCCAGAGGGGACAGGTCCTAAACACCATATATTTT	CATQRGQVLNTIYF